This T cell receptor beta chain originates from a study of human T cells and chemical hapten exposure (dated by TCRdb to the early 2020s). About the study as a whole: For sensitization, 2% DPC in acetone was applied to a 2 cm by 2 cm area of upper inner arm skin. Throughout the roughly 24-week study period, patients were also given weekly therapeutic DPC doses on the scalp. Patch tests used Finn chambers with 0.01% DPC on the upper back, scored after 6 days by International Contact Dermatitis Research Group standards. Most of the patients in the cohort were female, and the cohort covered alopecia areata with under or over 50% scalp involvement, alopecia totalis and alopecia universalis. Libraries were combined into a pool for sequencing, and differences in TCR yield between samples came mainly from small differences in library volumes within the pool. The study tracked peripheral blood TCR repertoire changes in vivo during primary and secondary sensitization to the hapten diphenylcyclopropenone (DPC) in alopecia patients. Blood was sampled from patients pre-sensitization (week 0) and at 2, 6 and about 24 weeks after DPC sensitization. Twenty-nine alopecia patients gave blood for TCR sequencing at one to four time points (pre-sensitization, 2, 6 and 24 weeks).

The germline V gene (reference sequence) yields MNHEY for CDR1 and SMNVEV for CDR2. Inclusive of the bounding cysteine and phenylalanine, the CDR3 is 16 residues long. The DNA shown is the 48-base CDR3, in frame from base 1. V is clipped by 4 bases and J by 2 bases, and the sequence between their germline boundaries is 14 bases long. There are many counts of this clonotype. This clone's antigen is unknown. The record has no base qualities; no much larger clone is one base away. The research as a whole found: A positive correlation was found between the number of PT1 expanded TCRs and patch test score, with significance reached at thresholds 8, 16 and 32 but not 4. Compared with pre-sensitization or healthy control sets, expanded TCRs formed significantly more large CDR3 similarity clusters, which is consistent with antigen-driven responses. The number of TCRs above 1 in 1000 frequency did not change with DPC sensitization; there was no evidence of global repertoire structure alterations. Repeated subsampling changed both the strength of the expansion versus patch-test correlation and the threshold at which the correlation became significant. Because every patient had alopecia, a presumed autoimmune disease, the patients' immune response might differ from that of healthy individuals.

Library preparation employed RACE. The reads were generated on a NextSeq 500. Library preparation attached unique molecular identifiers to individual cDNA molecules for quantitative, reproducible TCR counting. For every blood RNA sample, sequencing covered both the TCR alpha and TCR beta chains. The published analysis was carried out like this. The median number of TCRs per sample was roughly 98,000, ranging from roughly 20,000 to 700,000. V, J and CDR3 annotation of the TCR reads was carried out using the Decombinator software suite. Every sample was subsampled to the same number of TCRs (28,000) for the PS versus PT1 abundance plots. TCRs were defined as expanded if absent before sensitization and observed at least eight times at the 2-week time point. TCRdb cleaned the public reads at Q25 with fastp, built clones with MiXCR and kept in-frame beta chains. Identical CDR3 protein sequences are pooled into one entry, listed with their most common genes and DNA. These V and J calls originate from TCRdb's pipeline instead of the authors' own analysis. The sample has 80,000 to 100,000 distinct CDR3 sequences on record, 11% of them singletons. The ten biggest clones cover roughly 1% of the sample.

Sample time point, as interpreted from the label and publication: patch test 3, about 24 weeks after DPC sensitization. The sample's treatment or condition label, in plain terms: therapeutic diphenylcyclopropenone sensitization with weekly scalp DPC. At each patch-test visit, blood was drawn before the patch test was applied. Eligible patients were aged 18 to 70, diagnosed with alopecia, deemed suitable for DPC therapy, and excluded if pregnant. Total RNA was isolated from unfractionated whole blood collected in Tempus Blood RNA tubes. The chain is assembled from TRBV27 and TRBJ2-2, and the D gene may be TRBD2, 5 bases matching. The specimen comprised whole blood, sampled in connection with sensitization to the hapten diphenylcyclopropenone (DPC). The TCR originated in a woman aged 25 to 39 with alopecia areata. Some clones in this sample may be carry-over from other donors' samples. The DNA sequence follows: TGTGCCAGCAGTTCCACAGCGGCACCTAACACCGGGGAGCTGTTTTTT. The encoded protein is CASSSTAAPNTGELFF.